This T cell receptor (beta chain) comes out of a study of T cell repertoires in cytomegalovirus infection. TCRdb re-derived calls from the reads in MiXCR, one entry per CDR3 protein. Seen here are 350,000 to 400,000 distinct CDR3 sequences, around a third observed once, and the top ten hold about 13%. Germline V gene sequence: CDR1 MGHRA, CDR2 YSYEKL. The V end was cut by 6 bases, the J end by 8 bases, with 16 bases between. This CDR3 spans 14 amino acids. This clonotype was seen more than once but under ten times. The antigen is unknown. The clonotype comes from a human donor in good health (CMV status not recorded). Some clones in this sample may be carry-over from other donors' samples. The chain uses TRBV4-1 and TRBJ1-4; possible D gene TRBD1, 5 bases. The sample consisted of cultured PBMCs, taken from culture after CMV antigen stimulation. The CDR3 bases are TGCGCCAGCAGTCCACAGGATCTGGAGGAAAAACTGTTTTTT. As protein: CASSPQDLEEKLFF.